The 4 T cell receptor beta chains below all came from one sample that was sequenced in a study of regulatory T cells in long-lasting Graves disease. Arm-PCR of CDR3 regions and iRepertoire HTBI primers were the basis on which TCR beta libraries were built. One entry per CDR3 protein results from TCRdb running MiXCR on the multiplex PCR reads. The sample holds about 540,000 distinct CDR3 sequences, approximately 15% seen once. The time point here: newly diagnosed GD, antithyroid drugs for less than 3 months. Preparation of the TCR library used RNA extracted from PBMCs. These data were also reused for a study on T cells in Graves' hyperthyroidism and ophthalmopathy.

The starting material was peripheral blood mononuclear cells (PBMCs), obtained at new diagnosis, from a patient treated with antithyroid drugs. These receptors were collected from a young man with Graves disease.

A few counts support this clonotype. The chain uses TRBV7-9 and TRBJ2-5, with 9 bases lining up with TRBD1. The CDR3 length is 15 residues. Germline assignment: CDR1 SEHNR and CDR2 FQNEAQ (reference sequence). Unmatched junction bases numbered 9, after V lost 5 bases and J lost 5 bases. The CDR3 bases are TGTGCCAGCAGCAGTCGGGACAGGGTCCTCGAGACCCAGTACTTC. Translation: CASSSRDRVLETQYF. The whole variable domain, filled in from reference TRBV7-9 and TRBJ2-5, reads DTGVSQNPRHKITKRGQNVTFRCDPISEHNRLYWYRQTLGQGPEFLTYFQNEAQLEKSRLLSDRFSAERPKGSFSTLEIQRTEQGDSAMYLCASSSRDRVLETQYFGPGTRLLVL.

This clonotype has ten or more counts. The chain links TRBV6-9 to TRBJ2-5; the D gene is possibly TRBD2 (5 bases). The CDR3 covers 14 residues. Germline V CDR1 and CDR2: MNHGY, SVAAGI. V was cut by 3 bases and J by 2 bases, with 10 bases left in between. The CDR3 spells CASSYGRGQETQYF. The DNA of the CDR3 is TGTGCCAGCAGTTACGGGCGAGGGCAAGAGACCCAGTACTTC.

About this clonotype: A much larger clone differs from this one at a single base, so this may be a read error. The gene calls are TRBV19 and TRBJ2-2, with D maybe TRBD2 (5 bases). Germline V gene data show CDR1 as LNHDA and CDR2 as SQIVND (reference sequence). The length of the CDR3 is 14 residues. This CDR3 reads CASMERDYTGELSF. CDR3 sequence (DNA): TGTGCCAGTATGGAGAGGGATTACACCGGGGAGCTGTCTTTT.

This clonotype occurred many times. The V gene is TRBV29-1, the J gene TRBJ1-1, with D possibly being TRBD1 (5 bases). CDR1 is SQVTM and CDR2 is ANQGSEA in the germline V gene. V shed 3 bases and J shed 6 bases, with 14 bases lying between them. The CDR3 consists of 13 residues. CDR3: CSVDREVLAEAFF. The CDR3 region has the DNA TGCAGCGTTGACAGGGAGGTTTTGGCTGAAGCTTTCTTT.